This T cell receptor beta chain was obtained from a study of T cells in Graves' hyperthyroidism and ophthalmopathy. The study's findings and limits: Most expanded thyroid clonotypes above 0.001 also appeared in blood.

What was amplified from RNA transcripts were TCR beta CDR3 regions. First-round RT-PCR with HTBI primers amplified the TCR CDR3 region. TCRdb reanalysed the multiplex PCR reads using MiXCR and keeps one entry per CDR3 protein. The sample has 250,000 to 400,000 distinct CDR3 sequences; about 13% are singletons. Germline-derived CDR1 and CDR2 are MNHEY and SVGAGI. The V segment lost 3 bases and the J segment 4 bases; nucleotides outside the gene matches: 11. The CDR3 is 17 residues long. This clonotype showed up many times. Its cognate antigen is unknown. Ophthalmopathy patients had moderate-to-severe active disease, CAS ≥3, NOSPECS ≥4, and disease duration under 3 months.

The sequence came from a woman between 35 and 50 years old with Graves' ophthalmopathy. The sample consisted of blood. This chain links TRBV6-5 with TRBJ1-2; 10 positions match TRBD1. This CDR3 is CASSYRMTGGSIYGYTF. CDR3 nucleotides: TGTGCCAGCAGTTATAGAATGACAGGGGGCTCCATCTATGGCTACACCTTC.